The entry below gives a single T cell receptor (beta chain) sequence along with its context. This sample stems from a study of blood T cell repertoires in COVID-19. V gave up 4 bases and J gave up 4 bases, with 20 bases separating them. CDR3 length equals 16 residues. Per the germline V gene, CDR1 is SGHDN and CDR2 is FVKESK. Sequencing used immunoSEQ multiplex PCR; TCRdb keeps in-frame clones, though not all of them. The sample holds 150,000 to 200,000 clones, roughly three quarters seen once. The clonotype originates from a woman aged 45 to 65 with acute COVID-19. Sequenced material: PBMCs or T cells enriched from blood (not recorded which). The rearrangement uses TRBV14 and TRBJ2-7, with no clear D. The CDR3 sequence: CASSRAQMDPLYEQYV. For the CDR3, the DNA is TGTGCCAGCAGCCGGGCCCAAATGGATCCCCTTTACGAGCAGTACGTC.